Following are 10 T cell receptor beta chains from one sample sequenced in a study of blood T cell repertoires in COVID-19. The assay was immunoSEQ multiplex PCR, and TCRdb's table has in-frame clones only and misses some. The data contain some 250,000 clones, 85% to 90% of them singletons. Input material: peripheral blood. These receptor sequences come from a woman aged 55-70 years with COVID-19, enrolled during active disease.

Comments on this clone: This specimen includes other DNA sequences encoding the same CDR3. This chain connects TRBV27 to TRBJ1-1; no clear D gene. This CDR3 has 14 amino acids. In germline, CDR1 is MNHEY, CDR2 SMNVEV (reference sequence). Trimming took 0 bases from V and 4 from J, leaving 9 bases between them. The DNA of the CDR3 is TGTGCCAGCAGTTTATCGAGAGGTGGCACTGAAGCTTTCTTT. Encoded protein: CASSLSRGGTEAFF.

The rearrangement uses TRBV4-3 and TRBJ1-6; no clear D. Germline lookup yields CDR1 LGHNA and CDR2 YSLEER. The CDR3 length is 13 residues. V lost 0 bases to trimming and J lost 9 bases, with 6 bases between them. CDR3 nucleotide sequence: TGCGCCAGCAGCCAAGATCGGAGTTCACCCCTCCACTTT. Residues: CASSQDRSSPLHF.

This chain uses TRBV4-3 with TRBJ2-1; maybe TRBD1 (5 bases). The CDR3 covers 17 residues. In germline, CDR1 is LGHNA, CDR2 YSLEER. V was clipped by 6 bases and J by 0 bases, with 18 bases between them. CDR3 in amino acids: CASSRIYQGGSYNEQFF. The DNA of the CDR3 is TGCGCCAGCAGTCGAATTTACCAGGGCGGCTCCTACAATGAGCAGTTCTTC.

CDR3 DNA: TGTGCCAGCAGCTGGGGAGCTACTGGCCACGAGCAGTACTTC. Residues: CASSWGATGHEQYF. The chain has TRBV25-1 and TRBJ2-7; TRBD2 is a possible D gene (5 bases). The CDR3 is 14 amino acids. V was pared by 6 bases and J by 5 bases, with 17 bases between. Germline-derived CDR1 and CDR2 are MGHDK and SYGVNS.

This clone was seen a few times. The chain couples TRBV7-2 to TRBJ1-3; D is unresolved. This CDR3 is 15 amino acids long. V lost 3 bases and J lost 0, with 9 bases in between. Looked up from germline, CDR1 is SGHTA and CDR2 is FQGNSA. The CDR3 region is CASSFLVPSGNTIYF. CDR3 DNA sequence: TGTGCCAGCAGCTTCCTTGTCCCCTCTGGAAACACCATATATTTT.

The genes are TRBV30 and TRBJ2-3; TRBD1 is a possible D gene (6 bases). Germline CDR1 GTSNPN, CDR2 SVGIG (reference sequence). V lost 1 base and J 1 base, leaving 6 bases between the germline ends. CDR3 length: 13 residues. The chain's CDR3 is CAWSDRGTDTQYF. For the CDR3, the DNA is TGTGCCTGGAGTGACAGGGGCACAGATACGCAGTATTTT.

This clone has a single count. The V and J genes are TRBV4-2 and TRBJ2-3; 10 bases line up with TRBD2. With 0 bases clipped from V and 0 bases from J, the junction kept 9 bases outside the gene matches. The CDR3 totals 19 residues. Germline V lookup: CDR1 LGHNA, CDR2 YNFKEQ. The CDR3 region has the DNA TGTGCCAGCAGCCAAGATCCGTCTAGCGGGGGTGCTAGCACAGATACGCAGTATTTT. Amino acids: CASSQDPSSGGASTDTQYF.

The rearrangement links TRBV7-2 to TRBJ1-2, with 9 bases that match TRBD1. Trimming took 2 bases from V and 6 from J; bases not matched to a gene: 4. This CDR3 has 14 amino acids. Germline assignment: CDR1 SGHTA and CDR2 FQGNSA. DNA for the CDR3: TGTGCCAGCAGCTTAAGCCGGACAGGGGATGGCTACACCTTC. As protein: CASSLSRTGDGYTF.

The V and J genes are TRBV4-1 and TRBJ1-1; a possible D gene is TRBD1 (6 bases). V dropped 1 base and J dropped 3 bases, with 24 bases sitting between them. The CDR3 spans 19 residues. Per germline, CDR1 MGHRA and CDR2 YSYEKL. CDR3 sequence (DNA): TGCGCCAGCAGCCAAGCCCCCCCCCAAAACAGGGAATGGGACACTGAAGCTTTCTTT. As protein: CASSQAPPQNREWDTEAFF.

V usage is TRBV9 and J usage is TRBJ1-3; tentative D call: TRBD1 (5 bases). This CDR3 has 16 residues. The V end lost 4 bases, the J end lost 3 bases, and 17 bases lay between the germline ends. CDR1 SGDLS and CDR2 YYNGEE come from the germline V gene. This CDR3 reads CASSLKWGGDGNTIYF. The CDR3 DNA reads TGTGCCAGCAGCCTCAAATGGGGGGGAGATGGAAACACCATATATTTT.